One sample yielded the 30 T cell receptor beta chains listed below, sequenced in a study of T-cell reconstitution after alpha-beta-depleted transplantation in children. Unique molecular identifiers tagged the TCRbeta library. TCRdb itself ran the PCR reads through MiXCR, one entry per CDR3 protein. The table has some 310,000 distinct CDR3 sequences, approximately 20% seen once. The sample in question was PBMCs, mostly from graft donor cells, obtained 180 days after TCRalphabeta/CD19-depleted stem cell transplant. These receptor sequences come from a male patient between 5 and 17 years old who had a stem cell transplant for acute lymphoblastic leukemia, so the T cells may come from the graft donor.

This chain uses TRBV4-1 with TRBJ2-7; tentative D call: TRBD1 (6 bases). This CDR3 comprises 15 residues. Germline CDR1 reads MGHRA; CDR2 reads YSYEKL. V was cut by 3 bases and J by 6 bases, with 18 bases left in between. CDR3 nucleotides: TGCGCCAGCAGCCACCTTATACAGGGTTTGCGCGAGCAGTACTTC. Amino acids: CASSHLIQGLREQYF.

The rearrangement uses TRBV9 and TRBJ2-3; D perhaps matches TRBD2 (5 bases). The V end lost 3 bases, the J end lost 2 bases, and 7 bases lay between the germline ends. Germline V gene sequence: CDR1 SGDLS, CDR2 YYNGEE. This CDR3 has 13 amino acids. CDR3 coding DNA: TGTGCCAGCAGCGGAGGGTTCACAGATACGCAGTATTTT. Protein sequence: CASSGGFTDTQYF.

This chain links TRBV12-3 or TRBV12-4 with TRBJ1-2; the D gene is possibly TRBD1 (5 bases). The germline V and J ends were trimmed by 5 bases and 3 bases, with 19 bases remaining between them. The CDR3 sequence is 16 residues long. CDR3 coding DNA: TGTGCCAGCAGTGCACCCTATTCAGGGTTAGACTATGGCTACACCTTC. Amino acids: CASSAPYSGLDYGYTF.

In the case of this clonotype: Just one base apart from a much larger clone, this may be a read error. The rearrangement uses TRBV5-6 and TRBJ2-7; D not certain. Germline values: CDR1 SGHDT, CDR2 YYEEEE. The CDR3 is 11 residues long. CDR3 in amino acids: CASSSTYKQYF. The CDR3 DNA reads TGTGCCAGCAGCTCCACCTACAAGCAGTACTTC.

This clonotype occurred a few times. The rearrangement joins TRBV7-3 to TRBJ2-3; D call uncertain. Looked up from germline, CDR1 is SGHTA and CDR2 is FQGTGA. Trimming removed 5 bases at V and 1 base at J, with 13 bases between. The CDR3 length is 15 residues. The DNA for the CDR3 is TGTGCCAGCAGCCCGCAAGCTGGGGGCACAGATACGCAGTATTTT. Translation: CASSPQAGGTDTQYF.

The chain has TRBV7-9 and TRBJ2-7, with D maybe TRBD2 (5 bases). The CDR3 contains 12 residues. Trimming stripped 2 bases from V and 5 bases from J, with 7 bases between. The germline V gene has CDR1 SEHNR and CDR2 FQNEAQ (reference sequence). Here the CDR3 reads CASSLIGDEQYF. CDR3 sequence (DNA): TGTGCCAGCAGCTTAATCGGGGACGAGCAGTACTTC.

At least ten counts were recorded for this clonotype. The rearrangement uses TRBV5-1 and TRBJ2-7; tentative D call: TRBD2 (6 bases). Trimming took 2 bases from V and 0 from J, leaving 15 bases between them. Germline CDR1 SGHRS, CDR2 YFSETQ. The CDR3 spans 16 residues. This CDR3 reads CASSLLSAGPSYEQYF. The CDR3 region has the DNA TGCGCCAGCAGCTTACTCAGTGCGGGGCCCTCCTACGAGCAGTACTTC.

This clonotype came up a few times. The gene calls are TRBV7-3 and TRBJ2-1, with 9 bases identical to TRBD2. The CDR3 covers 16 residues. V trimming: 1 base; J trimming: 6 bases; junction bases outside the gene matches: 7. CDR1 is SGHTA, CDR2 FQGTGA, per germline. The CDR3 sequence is CASSLSSGLAVNEQFF. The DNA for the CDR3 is TGTGCCAGCAGCTTAAGTTCGGGACTAGCTGTCAATGAGCAGTTCTTC.

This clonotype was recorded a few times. CDR3 loop: CASSRLAGSLSSYEQYF. CDR3 sequence (DNA): TGTGCCAGCTCCCGACTAGCGGGATCCCTCAGCTCCTACGAGCAGTACTTC. The chain links TRBV18 to TRBJ2-7; TRBD2 matches at 11 bases. Germline CDR1 and CDR2: KGHSH and LQKENI. Trimming at V came to 6 bases and at J to 0 bases, leaving 10 bases not matched to a gene. This CDR3 is built from 17 residues.

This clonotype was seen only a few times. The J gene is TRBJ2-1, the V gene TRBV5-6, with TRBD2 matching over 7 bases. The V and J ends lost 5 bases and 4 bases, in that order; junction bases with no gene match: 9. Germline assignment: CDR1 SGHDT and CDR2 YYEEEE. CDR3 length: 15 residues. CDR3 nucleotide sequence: TGTGCCAGCAGGACTCCGGGACTAAGATACAATGAGCAGTTCTTC. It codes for CASRTPGLRYNEQFF.

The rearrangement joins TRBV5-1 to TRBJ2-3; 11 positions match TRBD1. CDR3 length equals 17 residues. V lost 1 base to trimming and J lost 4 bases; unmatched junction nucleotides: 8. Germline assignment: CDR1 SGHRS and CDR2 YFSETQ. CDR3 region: CASSLTRTGGASDTQYF. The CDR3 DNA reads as TGCGCCAGCAGCTTGACTCGGACAGGGGGCGCGTCAGATACGCAGTATTTT.

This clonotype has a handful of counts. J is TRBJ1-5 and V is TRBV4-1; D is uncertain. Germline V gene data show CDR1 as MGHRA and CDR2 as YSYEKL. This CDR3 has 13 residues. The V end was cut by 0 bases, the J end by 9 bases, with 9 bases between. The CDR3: CASSQEEWRPQHF. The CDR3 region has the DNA TGCGCCAGCAGCCAAGAGGAGTGGAGGCCCCAGCATTTT.

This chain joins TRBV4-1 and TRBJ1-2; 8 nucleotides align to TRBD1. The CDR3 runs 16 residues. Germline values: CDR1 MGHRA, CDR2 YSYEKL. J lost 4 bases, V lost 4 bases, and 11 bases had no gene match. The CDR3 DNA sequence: TGCGCCAGCAGCCCCCGATTGACAGGGGACGCCTATGGCTACACCTTC. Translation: CASSPRLTGDAYGYTF.

The CDR3 spells CASSPSDYYEQYF. CDR3 coding DNA: TGTGCCAGTAGCCCCTCTGACTACTACGAGCAGTACTTC. J is TRBJ2-7 and V is TRBV19; tentatively, D is TRBD2 (5 bases). CDR3 length: 13 amino acids. Trimming cost V 6 bases and J 3 bases, with 12 bases left between them. Germline CDR1 reads LNHDA; CDR2 reads SQIVND (reference sequence). The whole variable domain, filled in from reference TRBV19 and TRBJ2-7, reads DGGITQSPKYLFRKEGQNVTLSCEQNLNHDAMYWYRQDPGQGLRLIYYSQIVNDFQKGDIAEGYSVSREKKESFPLTVTSAQKNPTAFYLCASSPSDYYEQYFGPGTRLTVT.

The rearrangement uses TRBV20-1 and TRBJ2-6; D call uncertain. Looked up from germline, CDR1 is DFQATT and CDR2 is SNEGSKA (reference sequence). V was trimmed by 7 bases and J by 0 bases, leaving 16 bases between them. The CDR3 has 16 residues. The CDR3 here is CSGSEYRLSGANVLTF. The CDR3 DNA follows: TGCAGTGGTTCCGAGTACAGACTCTCTGGGGCCAACGTCCTGACTTTC.

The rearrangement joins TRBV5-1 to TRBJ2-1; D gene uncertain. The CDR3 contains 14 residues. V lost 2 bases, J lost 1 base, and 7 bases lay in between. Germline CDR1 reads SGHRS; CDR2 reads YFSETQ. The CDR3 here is CASSFGHSYNEQFF. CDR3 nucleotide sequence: TGCGCCAGCAGCTTTGGCCATTCCTACAATGAGCAGTTCTTC.

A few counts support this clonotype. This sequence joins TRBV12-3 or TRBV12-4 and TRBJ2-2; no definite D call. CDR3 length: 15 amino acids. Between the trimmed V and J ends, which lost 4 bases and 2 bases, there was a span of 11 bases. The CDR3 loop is CASSSPRPNTGELFF. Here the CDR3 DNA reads TGTGCCAGCAGTTCCCCCCGGCCTAACACCGGGGAGCTGTTTTTT.

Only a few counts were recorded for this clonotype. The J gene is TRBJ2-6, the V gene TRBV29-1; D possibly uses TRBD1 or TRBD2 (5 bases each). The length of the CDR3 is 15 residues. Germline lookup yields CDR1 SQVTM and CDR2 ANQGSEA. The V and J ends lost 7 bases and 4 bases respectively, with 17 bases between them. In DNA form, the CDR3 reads TGCAGCGCTATCCTGTGGGGGACGGGGGCCAACGTCCTGACTTTC. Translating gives CSAILWGTGANVLTF.

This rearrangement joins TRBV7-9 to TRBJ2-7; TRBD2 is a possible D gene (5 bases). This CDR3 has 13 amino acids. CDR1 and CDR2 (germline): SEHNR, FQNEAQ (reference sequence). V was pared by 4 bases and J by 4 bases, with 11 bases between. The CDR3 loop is CASSSQREYEQYF. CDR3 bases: TGTGCCAGCAGCTCTCAACGGGAATACGAGCAGTACTTC.

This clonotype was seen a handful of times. CDR3 region: CASSPGPLGYGYTF. CDR3 sequence (DNA): TGTGCCAGCAGCCCCGGGCCCCTGGGCTATGGCTACACCTTC. This chain uses TRBV27 with TRBJ1-2; D uncertain. This CDR3 region has 14 residues. V was pared by 6 bases and J by 4 bases, with 15 bases between. CDR1 is MNHEY and CDR2 is SMNVEV in the germline V gene (reference sequence).

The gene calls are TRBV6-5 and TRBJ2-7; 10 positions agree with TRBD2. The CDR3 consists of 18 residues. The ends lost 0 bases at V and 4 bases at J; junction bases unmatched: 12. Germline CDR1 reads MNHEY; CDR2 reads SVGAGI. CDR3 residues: CASSYSKLAGPPPYEQYF. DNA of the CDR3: TGTGCCAGCAGTTACTCGAAACTAGCGGGACCTCCGCCTTACGAGCAGTACTTC.

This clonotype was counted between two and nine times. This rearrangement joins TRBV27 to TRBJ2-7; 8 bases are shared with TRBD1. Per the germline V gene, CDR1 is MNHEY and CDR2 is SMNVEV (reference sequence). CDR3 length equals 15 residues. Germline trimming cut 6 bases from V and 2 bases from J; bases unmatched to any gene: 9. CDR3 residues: CASSYTGGRPYEQYF. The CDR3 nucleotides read TGTGCCAGCAGCTACACAGGGGGACGACCCTACGAGCAGTACTTC.

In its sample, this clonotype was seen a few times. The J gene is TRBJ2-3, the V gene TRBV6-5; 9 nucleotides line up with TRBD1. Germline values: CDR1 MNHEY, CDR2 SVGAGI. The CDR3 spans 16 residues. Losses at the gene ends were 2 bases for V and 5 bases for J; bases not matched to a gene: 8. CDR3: CASSYLDRGRKDTQYF. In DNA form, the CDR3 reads TGTGCCAGCAGTTACCTGGACAGGGGCCGAAAAGATACGCAGTATTTT.

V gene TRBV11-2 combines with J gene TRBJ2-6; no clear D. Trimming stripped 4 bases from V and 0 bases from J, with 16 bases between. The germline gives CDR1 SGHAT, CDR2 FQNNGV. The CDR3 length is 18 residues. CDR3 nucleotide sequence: TGTGCCAGCAGCTCCCACCTGTCGGTCTACTCTGGGGCCAACGTCCTGACTTTC. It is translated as CASSSHLSVYSGANVLTF.

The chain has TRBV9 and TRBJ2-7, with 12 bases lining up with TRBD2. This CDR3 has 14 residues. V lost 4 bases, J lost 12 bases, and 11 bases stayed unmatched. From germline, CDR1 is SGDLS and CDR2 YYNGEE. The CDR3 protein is CASSQTSGSPPRYF. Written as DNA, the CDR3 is TGTGCCAGCAGCCAGACTAGCGGGAGCCCCCCTCGGTACTTC.

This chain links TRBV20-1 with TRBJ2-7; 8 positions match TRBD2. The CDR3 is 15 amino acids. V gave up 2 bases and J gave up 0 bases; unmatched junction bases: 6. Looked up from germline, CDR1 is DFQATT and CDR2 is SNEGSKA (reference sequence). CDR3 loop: CSARRGGRFSYEQYF. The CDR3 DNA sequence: TGCAGTGCTAGAAGAGGCGGGAGGTTCTCCTACGAGCAGTACTTC.

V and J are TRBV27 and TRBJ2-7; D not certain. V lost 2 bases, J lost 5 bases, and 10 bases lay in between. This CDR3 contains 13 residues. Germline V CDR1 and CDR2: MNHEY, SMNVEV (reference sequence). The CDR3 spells CASSLASQNEQYF. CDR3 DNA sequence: TGTGCCAGCAGTTTAGCCTCCCAGAACGAGCAGTACTTC.

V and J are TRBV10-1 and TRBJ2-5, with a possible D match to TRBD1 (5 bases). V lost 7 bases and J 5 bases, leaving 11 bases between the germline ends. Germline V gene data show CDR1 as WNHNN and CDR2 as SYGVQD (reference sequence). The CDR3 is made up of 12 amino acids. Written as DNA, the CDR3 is TGCGCCAGCAAAACAAGGGGTGAGACCCAGTACTTC. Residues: CASKTRGETQYF.

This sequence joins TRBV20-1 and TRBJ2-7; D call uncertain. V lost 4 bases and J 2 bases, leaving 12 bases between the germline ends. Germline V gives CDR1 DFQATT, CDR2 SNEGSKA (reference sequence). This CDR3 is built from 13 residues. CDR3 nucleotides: TGCAGTGCTAAAGCCTACACCCCCTACGAGCAGTACTTC. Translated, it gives CSAKAYTPYEQYF.

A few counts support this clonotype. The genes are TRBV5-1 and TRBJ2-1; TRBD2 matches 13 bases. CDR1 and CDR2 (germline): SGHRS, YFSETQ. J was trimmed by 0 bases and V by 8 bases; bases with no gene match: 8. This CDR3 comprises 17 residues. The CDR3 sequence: CARGTSGNIISYNEQFF. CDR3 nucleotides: TGCGCCAGAGGGACTAGCGGGAACATAATCTCCTACAATGAGCAGTTCTTC.